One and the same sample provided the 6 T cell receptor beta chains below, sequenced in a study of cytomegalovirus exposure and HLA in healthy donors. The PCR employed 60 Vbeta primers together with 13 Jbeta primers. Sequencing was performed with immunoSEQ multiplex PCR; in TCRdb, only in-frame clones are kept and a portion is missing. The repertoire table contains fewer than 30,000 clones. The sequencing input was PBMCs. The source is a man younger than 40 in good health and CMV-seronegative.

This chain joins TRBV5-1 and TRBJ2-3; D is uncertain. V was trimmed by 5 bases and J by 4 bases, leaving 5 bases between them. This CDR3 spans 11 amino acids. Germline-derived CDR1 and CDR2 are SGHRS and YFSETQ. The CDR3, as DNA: TGCGCCAGCAGTTTCGCAGATACGCAGTATTTT. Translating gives CASSFADTQYF.

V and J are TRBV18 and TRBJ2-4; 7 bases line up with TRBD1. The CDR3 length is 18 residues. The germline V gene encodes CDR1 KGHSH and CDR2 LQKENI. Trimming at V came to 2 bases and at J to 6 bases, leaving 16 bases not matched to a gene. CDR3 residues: CASSPRPTGVKGLNIQYF. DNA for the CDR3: TGTGCCAGCTCACCAAGGCCTACAGGGGTCAAAGGACTAAACATTCAGTACTTC. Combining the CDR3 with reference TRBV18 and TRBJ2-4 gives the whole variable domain NAGVMQNPRHLVRRRGQEARLRCSPMKGHSHVYWYRQLPEEGLKFMVYLQKENIIDESGMPKERFSAEFPKEGPSILRIQQVVRGDSAAYFCASSPRPTGVKGLNIQYFGAGTRLSVL.

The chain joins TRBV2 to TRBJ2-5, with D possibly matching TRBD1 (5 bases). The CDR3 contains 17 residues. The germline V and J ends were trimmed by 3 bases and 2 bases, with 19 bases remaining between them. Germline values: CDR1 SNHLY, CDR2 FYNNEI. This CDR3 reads CASSDRAWGPEQETQYF. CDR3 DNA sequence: TGTGCCAGCAGTGACCGCGCGTGGGGCCCCGAGCAAGAGACCCAGTACTTC. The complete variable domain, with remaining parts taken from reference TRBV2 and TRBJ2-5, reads EPEVTQTPSHQVTQMGQEVILRCVPISNHLYFYWYRQILGQKVEFLVSFYNNEISEKSEIFDDQFSVERPDGSNFTLKIRSTKLEDSAMYFCASSDRAWGPEQETQYFGPGTRLLVL.

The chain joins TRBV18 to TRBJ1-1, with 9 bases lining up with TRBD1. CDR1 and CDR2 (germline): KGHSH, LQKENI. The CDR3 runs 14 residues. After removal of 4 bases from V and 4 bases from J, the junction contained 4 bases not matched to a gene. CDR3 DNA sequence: TGTGCCAGCTCACTGGGACAGGGCTTCACTGAAGCTTTCTTT. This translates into CASSLGQGFTEAFF.

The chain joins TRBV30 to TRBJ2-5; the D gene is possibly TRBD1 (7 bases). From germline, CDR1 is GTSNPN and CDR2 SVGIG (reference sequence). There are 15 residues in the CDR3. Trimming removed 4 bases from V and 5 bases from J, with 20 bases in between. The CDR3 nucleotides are TGTGCCTGGAATCGAGGGGGCAGGGCGGGGGAGACCCAGTACTTC. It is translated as CAWNRGGRAGETQYF.

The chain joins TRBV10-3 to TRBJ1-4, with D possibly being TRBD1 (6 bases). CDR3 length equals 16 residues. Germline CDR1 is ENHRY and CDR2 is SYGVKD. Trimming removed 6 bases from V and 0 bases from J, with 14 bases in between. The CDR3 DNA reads TGTGCCATCAGCCCTAGGGACACAGCAACTAATGAAAAACTGTTTTTT. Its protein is CAISPRDTATNEKLFF.